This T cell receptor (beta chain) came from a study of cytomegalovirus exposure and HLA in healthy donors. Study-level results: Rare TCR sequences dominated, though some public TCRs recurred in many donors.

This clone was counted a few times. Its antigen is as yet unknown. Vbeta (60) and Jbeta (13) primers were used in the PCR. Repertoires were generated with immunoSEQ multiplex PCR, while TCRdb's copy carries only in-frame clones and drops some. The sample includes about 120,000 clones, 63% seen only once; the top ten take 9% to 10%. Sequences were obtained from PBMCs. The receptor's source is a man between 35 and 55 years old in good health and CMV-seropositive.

This CDR3 is CASTVLGVSSEQYF. CDR3 in DNA: TGTGCCAGCACCGTCCTGGGAGTCAGTAGCGAGCAGTACTTC. The V gene is TRBV28, the J gene TRBJ2-7; D perhaps matches TRBD2 (5 bases). The CDR3 is 14 residues long. Germline values: CDR1 MDHEN, CDR2 SYDVKM. V was cut by 7 bases and J by 6 bases, with 19 bases left in between.